Listed below are T cell receptor beta chains from one sample, sequenced in a study of T cell repertoires in cytomegalovirus infection. Each CDR3 protein gets one entry after TCRdb re-called the reads with MiXCR. The sample holds some 700,000 distinct CDR3 sequences; less than 40% are singletons and the top ten take around 3%. The source material was PBMCs. The receptors stem from a human donor in good health (CMV status not recorded). Some clones in this sample may be carry-over from other donors' samples. Each CDR3 is given without its conserved first and last residue. Fields, in order: V gene, J gene, CDR3 length, CDR3 protein.

TRBV27,TRBJ2-7,11,ASSPPRGGEQY
TRBV7-2,TRBJ2-7,14,ASSLAAGTFSYEQS
TRBV3-1,TRBJ2-7,14,ASSTRGQRGYYEQY
TRBV6-5,TRBJ1-5,11,ASSLTQWQPQH
TRBV7-2,TRBJ2-7,13,ASSLVPEGSYEQY
TRBV6-5,TRBJ2-5,14,ASRQDGTSAQETQY
TRBV5-1,TRBJ2-5,16,ASSYSTSRGAGQETQY
TRBV4-3,TRBJ2-1,10,ASRQGPRSVL
TRBV20-1,TRBJ2-3,12,SAYSGRGADTQY
TRBV20-1,TRBJ1-5,10,SARVWNQPQH
TRBV9,TRBJ1-1,13,ASSVGGQGNTEAF
TRBV7-8,TRBJ1-6,12,ASSLARRNSPLH
TRBV2,TRBJ1-2,11,ASTPEDTDGYT
TRBV15,TRBJ1-2,14,ATSRAPDRAFGGYT
TRBV23-1,TRBJ2-3,21,ASSQSALAGGPRCLSSTDTQY
TRBV7-9,TRBJ2-3,13,ASSSPGGMRDTQY
TRBV7-9,TRBJ1-1,14,ASSSLRAAWNTEAF
TRBV7-2,TRBJ2-1,11,ASSRSGQPEQF
TRBV28,TRBJ2-7,14,ASRPYRGVGAYEQY
TRBV7-9,TRBJ2-2,10,ASRRGTGELF
TRBV28,TRBJ2-7,13,DSSLVGTGYYEQY
TRBV28,TRBJ2-7,14,ASSLFESGVSYEQY
TRBV29-1,TRBJ2-1,12,SVERRGSYNEQF
TRBV7-9,TRBJ2-3,10,ASGRSSDTQY
TRBV6-5,TRBJ1-3,14,SSRVEPASSGNTIY
TRBV6-1,TRBJ1-2,14,ASSEWAGGRGYGYT
TRBV28,TRBJ2-7,11,ASMGQDRHEQY
TRBV30,TRBJ2-7,14,AWTNEAGLGGYEQY